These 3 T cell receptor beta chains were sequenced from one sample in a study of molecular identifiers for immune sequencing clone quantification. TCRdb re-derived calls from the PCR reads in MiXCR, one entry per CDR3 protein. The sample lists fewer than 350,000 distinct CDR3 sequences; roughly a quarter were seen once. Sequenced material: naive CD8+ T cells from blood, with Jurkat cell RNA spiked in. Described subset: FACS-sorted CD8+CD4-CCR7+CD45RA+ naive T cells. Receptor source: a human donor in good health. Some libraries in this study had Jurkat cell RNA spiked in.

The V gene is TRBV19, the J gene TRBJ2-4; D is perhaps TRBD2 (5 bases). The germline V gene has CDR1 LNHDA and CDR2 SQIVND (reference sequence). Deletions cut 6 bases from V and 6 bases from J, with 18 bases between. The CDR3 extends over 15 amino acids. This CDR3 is CASRAGNPAGNIQYF. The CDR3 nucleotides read TGTGCCAGTAGGGCCGGGAACCCAGCCGGAAACATTCAGTACTTC.

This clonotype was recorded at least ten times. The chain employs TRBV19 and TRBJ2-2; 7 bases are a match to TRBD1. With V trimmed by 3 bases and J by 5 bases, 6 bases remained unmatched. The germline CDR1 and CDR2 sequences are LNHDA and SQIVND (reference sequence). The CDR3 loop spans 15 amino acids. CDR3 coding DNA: TGTGCCAGTAGTATTTCCAACAGGGGAACCGGGGAGCTGTTTTTT. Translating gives CASSISNRGTGELFF.

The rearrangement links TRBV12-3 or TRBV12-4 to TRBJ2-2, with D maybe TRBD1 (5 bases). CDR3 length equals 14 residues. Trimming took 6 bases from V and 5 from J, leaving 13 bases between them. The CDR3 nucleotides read TGTGCCAGCAGCAAACCGCAGGGAACCGGGGAGCTGTTTTTT. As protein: CASSKPQGTGELFF.